The 18 T cell receptor beta chains in this list originate from one sample, sequenced in a study of OX40 agonist ivuxolimab in advanced cancers. Data came from immunoSEQ multiplex PCR; TCRdb stores just in-frame clones and leaves some out. The sample lists 50,000 to 70,000 clones; 70% to 90% were seen once. The material sequenced was CD4+ or CD8+ T cells sorted from blood, taken in a trial of the OX40 agonist ivuxolimab. The receptor set was obtained from an adult with an advanced solid tumor such as melanoma, head and neck, liver or kidney cancer.

The gene calls are TRBV2 and TRBJ2-3; perhaps TRBD1 as D (7 bases). The CDR3 has 18 amino acids. Per germline, CDR1 SNHLY and CDR2 FYNNEI. With 0 bases removed from V and 2 bases from J, the gap between germline ends came to 18 bases. The CDR3 reads CASSEAGGWGQHTDTQYF. The DNA for the CDR3 is TGTGCCAGCAGTGAAGCAGGGGGGTGGGGACAGCACACAGATACGCAGTATTTT.

The genes are TRBV11-2 and TRBJ1-2, with D uncertain. The V gene's germline CDR1 is SGHAT and CDR2 FQNNGV. The CDR3 covers 12 residues. V gave up 6 bases and J gave up 3 bases, with 8 bases separating them. CDR3 loop: CASRGSDYGYTF. The CDR3 nucleotides are TGTGCCAGCAGGGGCAGCGACTATGGCTACACCTTC.

The V gene is TRBV6-5, the J gene TRBJ1-2; weak D call: TRBD1 (6 bases). CDR3 length: 12 residues. CDR1 MNHEY and CDR2 SVGAGI come from the germline V gene. Trimming shortened V by 8 bases and J by 10 bases, and 17 bases separated the two germline ends. The CDR3, as DNA: TGTGCCAGCTCGTCGGGGGCAGGGAACTACACCTTC. Translating it yields CASSSGAGNYTF.

The chain couples TRBV5-6 to TRBJ2-3, with a weak D call TRBD2 (5 bases). Germline V gives CDR1 SGHDT, CDR2 YYEEEE. The CDR3 is 13 amino acids. V lost 2 bases and J lost 6, with 10 bases in between. The CDR3 reads CASSFGRRDTQYF. CDR3 in DNA: TGTGCCAGCAGCTTCGGACGGAGGGATACGCAGTATTTT.

This chain connects TRBV19 to TRBJ2-3, with no clear D. The germline V gene has CDR1 LNHDA and CDR2 SQIVND (reference sequence). V was pared by 1 base and J by 5 bases, with 10 bases between. CDR3 length: 14 residues. For the CDR3, the DNA is TGTGCCAGTAGTATAGGGGTAGGCAGAGATACGCAGTATTTT. It is translated as CASSIGVGRDTQYF.

The rearrangement uses TRBV7-3 and TRBJ2-3, with D perhaps TRBD1 (6 bases). There are 14 residues in the CDR3. Germline loops: CDR1 SGHTA, CDR2 FQGTGA. Trimming removed 2 bases from V and 3 bases from J, with 9 bases in between. The CDR3 sequence: CASSLDQGTDTQYF. Here the CDR3 DNA reads TGTGCCAGCAGCTTAGACCAGGGGACAGATACGCAGTATTTT.

The rearrangement links TRBV5-1 to TRBJ2-5; D gene uncertain. This CDR3 is 11 amino acids long. V was shortened by 0 bases and J by 5 bases, with 2 bases between the two germline ends. Germline V gene data show CDR1 as SGHRS and CDR2 as YFSETQ. The CDR3 DNA is TGCGCCAGCAGCTTGGAGGAGACCCAGTACTTC. This codes for CASSLEETQYF. Based on the CDR3 plus reference TRBV5-1 and TRBJ2-5, the full variable domain is KAGVTQTPRYLIKTRGQQVTLSCSPISGHRSVSWYQQTPGQGLQFLFEYFSETQRNKGNFPGRFSGRQFSNSRSEMNVSTLELGDSALYLCASSLEETQYFGPGTRLLVL.

This chain links TRBV30 with TRBJ2-5, with TRBD2 matching 8 bases. V shed 8 bases and J 4 bases; nucleotides not matched to a gene: 12. Germline V gene lookup returns CDR1 GTSNPN and CDR2 SVGIG (reference sequence). The CDR3 covers 14 residues. The CDR3 reads CARSSGLIGETQYF. The CDR3 DNA follows: TGTGCCAGATCTAGCGGGCTAATTGGAGAGACCCAGTACTTC.

The V gene is TRBV19, the J gene TRBJ1-5, with a tentative D call TRBD1 (5 bases). The CDR3 contains 13 residues. Trimming took 10 bases from V and 3 from J, leaving 13 bases between them. The V gene's germline CDR1 is LNHDA and CDR2 SQIVND (reference sequence). This CDR3 is CATQSDTNQPQHF. CDR3 nucleotides: TGTGCCACCCAATCGGACACCAATCAGCCCCAGCATTTT. Looking up the rest from reference TRBV19 and TRBJ1-5 gives the full variable domain: DGGITQSPKYLFRKEGQNVTLSCEQNLNHDAMYWYRQDPGQGLRLIYYSQIVNDFQKGDIAEGYSVSREKKESFPLTVTSAQKNPTAFYLCATQSDTNQPQHFGDGTRLSIL.

The genes are TRBV30 and TRBJ1-2; D not certain. Trimming pared 4 bases from V and 7 bases from J, leaving 10 bases between. The V gene's germline CDR1 is GTSNPN and CDR2 SVGIG (reference sequence). The CDR3 sequence is 11 residues long. The CDR3 reads CAWKDVRGYTF. The CDR3 region has the DNA TGTGCCTGGAAGGACGTCCGTGGCTACACCTTC.

This chain joins TRBV21-1 and TRBJ1-5; the DNA was not compared with TRBD1, the D call given in the table. TRBV21-1 is a pseudogene locus. CDR3 length: 14 residues. The CDR3 region is CASSPRTGGQPQHF. In DNA, the CDR3 is TGTGCCAGCAGCCCGCGGACAGGGGGACAGCCCCAGCATTTT.

The chain links TRBV4-1 to TRBJ2-4; D gene uncertain. There are 14 residues in the CDR3. V shed 0 bases and J shed 10 bases, with 13 bases lying between them. Germline loops: CDR1 MGHRA, CDR2 YSYEKL. The CDR3 is CASSQETRQWIQYF. The DNA for the CDR3 is TGCGCCAGCAGCCAAGAAACGCGTCAGTGGATTCAGTACTTC.

This clone showed up just once. The chain links TRBV4-1 to TRBJ1-2; D is ambiguous. Trimming removed 4 bases at V and 1 base at J, with 10 bases between. Germline V CDR1 and CDR2: MGHRA, YSYEKL. There are 14 residues in the CDR3. For the CDR3, the DNA is TGCGCCAGCAGCCTCCAGGAACGTAACTATGGCTACACCTTC. Its protein is CASSLQERNYGYTF.

This chain links TRBV2 with TRBJ2-1; 7 nucleotides line up with TRBD1. J gave up 9 bases and V 4 bases, and 6 bases lay outside the gene matches. Germline CDR1 reads SNHLY; CDR2 reads FYNNEI. This CDR3 has 13 residues. The CDR3 spells CASSVEGASEQFF. The CDR3 nucleotides are TGTGCCAGCAGTGTTGAGGGGGCAAGTGAGCAGTTCTTC.

The chain couples TRBV10-3 to TRBJ1-5; a possible D gene is TRBD1 (6 bases). This CDR3 comprises 14 residues. Germline loops: CDR1 ENHRY, CDR2 SYGVKD. V lost 6 bases and J 6 bases, leaving 15 bases between the germline ends. This CDR3 is CAISPQGRGQPQHF. The CDR3 DNA reads as TGTGCCATCAGCCCACAGGGTAGGGGTCAGCCCCAGCATTTT.

The CDR3 loop reads CAISEPLGLAPNNEQFF. For the CDR3, the DNA is TGTGCCATCAGTGAGCCGTTGGGACTAGCGCCTAACAATGAGCAGTTCTTC. The chain links TRBV10-3 to TRBJ2-1, with 10 nucleotides matching TRBD2. There are 17 residues in the CDR3. Germline V gene sequence: CDR1 ENHRY, CDR2 SYGVKD. V lost 2 bases to trimming and J lost 5 bases; unmatched junction nucleotides: 9.

This rearrangement joins TRBV5-4 to TRBJ2-3; 7 bases are shared with TRBD2. With 7 bases clipped from V and 4 bases from J, the junction kept 6 bases outside the gene matches. The CDR3 extends over 13 amino acids. From germline, CDR1 is SGHNT and CDR2 YYREEE (reference sequence). CDR3 loop: CASSRTSSDTQYF. The CDR3 DNA is TGTGCCAGCTCCCGGACTAGTTCAGATACGCAGTATTTT.

The chain combines TRBV30 with TRBJ2-5, with D possibly matching TRBD2 (5 bases). CDR1 is GTSNPN, CDR2 SVGIG, per germline (reference sequence). V lost 2 bases to trimming and J lost 0 bases, with 7 bases between them. The CDR3 has 13 residues. For the CDR3, the DNA is TGTGCCTGGAGTACGGGATACCAAGAGACCCAGTACTTC. Translation gives CAWSTGYQETQYF.